This T cell receptor beta chain was documented in a study of glioma-infiltrating T cells. Findings and caveats of the study: Gliomas, especially low-grade, showed above-expected tissue-blood divergence; non-neoplastic patients showed below. Only very few CDR3 sequences appeared in both tissue and blood.

Amplification of TCR alpha and beta CDR3 regions from RNA used iRepertoire nested multiplex PCR. One-step reverse transcription and amplification started from approximately 100-400 ng of tissue mRNA or PBMC total RNA. A single record per CDR3 protein comes from TCRdb applying MiXCR to the multiplex PCR reads. The sample lists about 190,000 distinct CDR3 sequences, about 32% occurring once. CDR1 SSHAT and CDR2 FNYEAQ come from the germline V gene (reference sequence). V dropped 5 bases and J dropped 0 bases, with 9 bases sitting between them. This CDR3 has 14 residues. This clonotype was seen repeatedly, ten times or more. Its antigen is as yet unknown.

This TCR was recovered from a human donor with low-grade glioma or glioblastoma, undergoing nonglioma brain surgery, or in good health (not recorded which). This chain joins TRBV7-7 and TRBJ2-3; D gene ambiguous. The specimen was glioma tissue, nonneoplastic brain tissue, or PBMCs (not recorded which). The CDR3 region is CASSPGRSTDTQYF. The CDR3 nucleotides read TGTGCCAGCAGCCCCGGACGTAGCACAGATACGCAGTATTTT.